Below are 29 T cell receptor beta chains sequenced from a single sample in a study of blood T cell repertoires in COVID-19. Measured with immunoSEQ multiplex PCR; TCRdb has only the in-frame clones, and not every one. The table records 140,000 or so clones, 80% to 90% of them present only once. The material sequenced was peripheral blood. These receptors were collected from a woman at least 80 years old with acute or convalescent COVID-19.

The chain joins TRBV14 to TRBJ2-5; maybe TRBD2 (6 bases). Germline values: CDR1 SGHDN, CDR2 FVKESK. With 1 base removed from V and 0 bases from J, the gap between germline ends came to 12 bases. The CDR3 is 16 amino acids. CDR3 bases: TGTGCCAGCAGCCAAGTCGGCGGGGCTCACCAAGAGACCCAGTACTTC. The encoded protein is CASSQVGGAHQETQYF.

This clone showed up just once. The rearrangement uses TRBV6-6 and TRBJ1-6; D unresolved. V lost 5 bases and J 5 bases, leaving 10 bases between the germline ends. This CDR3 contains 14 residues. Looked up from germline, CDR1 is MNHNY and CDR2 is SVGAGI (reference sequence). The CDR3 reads CASSRGGDNSPLHF. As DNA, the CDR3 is TGTGCCAGCAGTCGGGGAGGTGATAATTCACCCCTCCACTTT.

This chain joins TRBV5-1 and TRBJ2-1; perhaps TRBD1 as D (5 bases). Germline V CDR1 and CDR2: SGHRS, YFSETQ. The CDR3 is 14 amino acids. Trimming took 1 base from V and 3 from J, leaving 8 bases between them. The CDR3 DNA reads TGCGCCAGCAGCTTGACCGGACACTACAATGAGCAGTTCTTC. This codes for CASSLTGHYNEQFF.

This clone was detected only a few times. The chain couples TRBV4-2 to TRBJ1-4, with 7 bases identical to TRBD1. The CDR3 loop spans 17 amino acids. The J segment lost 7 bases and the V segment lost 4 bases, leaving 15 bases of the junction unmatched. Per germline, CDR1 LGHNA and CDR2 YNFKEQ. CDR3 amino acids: CASSPEAGGGSGEKLFF. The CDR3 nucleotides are TGTGCCAGCAGCCCCGAGGCAGGGGGTGGTTCGGGTGAAAAACTGTTTTTT.

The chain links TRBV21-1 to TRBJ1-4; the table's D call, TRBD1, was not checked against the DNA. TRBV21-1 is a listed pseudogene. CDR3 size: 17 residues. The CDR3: CASSWDSYLSTNEKLFF. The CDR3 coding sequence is TGTGCCAGCAGCTGGGACAGCTACTTATCAACTAATGAAAAACTGTTTTTT.

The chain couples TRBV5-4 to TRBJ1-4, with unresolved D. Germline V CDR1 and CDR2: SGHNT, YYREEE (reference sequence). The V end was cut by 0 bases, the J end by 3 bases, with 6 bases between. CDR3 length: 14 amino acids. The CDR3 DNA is TGTGCCAGCAGCTTGGCCGGTGCTAATGAAAAACTGTTTTTT. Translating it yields CASSLAGANEKLFF.

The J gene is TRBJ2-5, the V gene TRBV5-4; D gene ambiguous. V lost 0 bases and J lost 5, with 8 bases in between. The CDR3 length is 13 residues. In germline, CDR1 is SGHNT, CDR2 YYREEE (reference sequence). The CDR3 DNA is TGTGCCAGCAGCTTGGTGTCGGAGGAGACCCAGTACTTC. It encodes CASSLVSEETQYF.

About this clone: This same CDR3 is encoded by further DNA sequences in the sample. The CDR3 loop is CATSDRQSNQPQHF. Written as DNA, the CDR3 is TGTGCCACCAGTGACCGACAGAGCAATCAGCCCCAGCATTTT. The V gene is TRBV24-1, the J gene TRBJ1-5; perhaps TRBD1 as D (5 bases). The CDR3 consists of 14 residues. The germline V and J ends were trimmed by 4 bases and 1 base, with 7 bases remaining between them. Germline lookup yields CDR1 KGHDR and CDR2 SFDVKD.

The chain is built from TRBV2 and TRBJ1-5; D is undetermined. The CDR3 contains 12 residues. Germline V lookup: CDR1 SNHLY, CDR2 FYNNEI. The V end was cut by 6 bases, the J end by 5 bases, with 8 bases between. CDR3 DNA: TGTGCCAGCAGCCCGACACATCAGCCCCAGCATTTT. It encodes CASSPTHQPQHF.

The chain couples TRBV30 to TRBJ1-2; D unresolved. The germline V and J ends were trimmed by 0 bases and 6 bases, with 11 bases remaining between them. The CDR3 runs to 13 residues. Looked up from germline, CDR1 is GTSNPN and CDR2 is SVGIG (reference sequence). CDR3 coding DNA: TGTGCCTGGAGTGTAGCGGGCGCACATGGCTACACCTTC. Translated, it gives CAWSVAGAHGYTF. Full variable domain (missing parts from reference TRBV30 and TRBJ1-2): SQTIHQWPATLVQPVGSPLSLECTVEGTSNPNLYWYRQAAGRGLQLLFYSVGIGQISSEVPQNLSASRPQDRQFILSSKKLLLSDSGFYLCAWSVAGAHGYTFGSGTRLTVV.

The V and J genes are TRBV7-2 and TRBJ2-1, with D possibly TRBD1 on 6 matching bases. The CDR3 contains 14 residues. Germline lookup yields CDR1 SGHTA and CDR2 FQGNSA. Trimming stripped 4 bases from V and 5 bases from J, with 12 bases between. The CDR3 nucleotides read TGTGCCAGCAGCTCCTCCCGACAGGACAATGAGCAGTTCTTC. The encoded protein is CASSSSRQDNEQFF.

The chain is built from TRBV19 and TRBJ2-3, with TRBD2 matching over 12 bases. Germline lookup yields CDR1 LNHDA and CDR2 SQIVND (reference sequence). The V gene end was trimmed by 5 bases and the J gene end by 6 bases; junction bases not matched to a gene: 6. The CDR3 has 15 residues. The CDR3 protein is CASSDTSGGSDTQYF. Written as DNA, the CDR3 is TGTGCCAGTAGTGACACTAGCGGGGGGTCTGATACGCAGTATTTT. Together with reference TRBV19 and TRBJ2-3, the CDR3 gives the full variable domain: DGGITQSPKYLFRKEGQNVTLSCEQNLNHDAMYWYRQDPGQGLRLIYYSQIVNDFQKGDIAEGYSVSREKKESFPLTVTSAQKNPTAFYLCASSDTSGGSDTQYFGPGTRLTVL.

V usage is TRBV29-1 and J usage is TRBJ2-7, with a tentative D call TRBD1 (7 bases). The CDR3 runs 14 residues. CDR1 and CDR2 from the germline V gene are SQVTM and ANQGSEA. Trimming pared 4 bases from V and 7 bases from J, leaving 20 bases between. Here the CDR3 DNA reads TGCAGCGTTGGCGGGACAGTCTCGGTGGGAGAGCAGTACTTC. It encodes CSVGGTVSVGEQYF.

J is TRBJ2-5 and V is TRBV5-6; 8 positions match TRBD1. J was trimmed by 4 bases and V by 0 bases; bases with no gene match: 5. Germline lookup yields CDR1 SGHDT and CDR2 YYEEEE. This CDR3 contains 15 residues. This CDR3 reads CASSLGVTGVETQYF. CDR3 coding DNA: TGTGCCAGCAGCTTGGGCGTGACAGGGGTAGAGACCCAGTACTTC.

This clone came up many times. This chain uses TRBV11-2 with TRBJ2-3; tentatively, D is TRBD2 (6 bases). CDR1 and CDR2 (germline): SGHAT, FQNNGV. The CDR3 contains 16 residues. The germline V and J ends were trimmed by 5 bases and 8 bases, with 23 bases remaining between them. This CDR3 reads CASSPATRRGGITQYF. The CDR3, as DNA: TGTGCCAGCAGCCCAGCGACTAGACGGGGTGGTATTACGCAGTATTTT. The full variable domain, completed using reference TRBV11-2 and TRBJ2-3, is EAGVAQSPRYKIIEKRQSVAFWCNPISGHATLYWYQQILGQGPKLLIQFQNNGVVDDSQLPKDRFSAERLKGVDSTLKIQPAKLEDSAVYLCASSPATRRGGITQYFGPGTRLTVL.

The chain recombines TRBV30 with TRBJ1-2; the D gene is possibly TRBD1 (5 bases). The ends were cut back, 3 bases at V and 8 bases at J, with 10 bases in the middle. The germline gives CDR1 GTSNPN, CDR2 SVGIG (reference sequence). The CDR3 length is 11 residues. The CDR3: CAWRRRGGYTF. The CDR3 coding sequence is TGTGCCTGGAGGCGAAGGGGCGGCTACACCTTC.

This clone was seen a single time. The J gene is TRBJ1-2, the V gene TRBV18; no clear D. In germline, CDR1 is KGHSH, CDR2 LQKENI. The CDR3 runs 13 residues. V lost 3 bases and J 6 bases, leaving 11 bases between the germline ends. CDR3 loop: CASSPKERDGYTF. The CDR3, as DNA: TGTGCCAGCTCACCCAAGGAGCGTGATGGCTACACCTTC.

The CDR3 coding sequence is TGTGCCAGCAGTTCGCTATCCGCCTGGGAGCTGTTTTTT. As protein: CASSSLSAWELFF. The chain couples TRBV12-3 or TRBV12-4 to TRBJ2-2, with D unresolved. Trimming stripped 4 bases from V and 9 bases from J, with 12 bases between. The CDR3 length is 13 residues.

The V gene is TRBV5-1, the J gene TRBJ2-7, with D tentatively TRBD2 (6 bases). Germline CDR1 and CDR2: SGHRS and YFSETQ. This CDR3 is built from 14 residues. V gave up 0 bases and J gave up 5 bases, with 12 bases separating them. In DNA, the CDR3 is TGCGCCAGCAGCTTGGATGCTAGCGCGGACGAGCAGTACTTC. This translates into CASSLDASADEQYF. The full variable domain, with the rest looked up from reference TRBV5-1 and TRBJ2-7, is KAGVTQTPRYLIKTRGQQVTLSCSPISGHRSVSWYQQTPGQGLQFLFEYFSETQRNKGNFPGRFSGRQFSNSRSEMNVSTLELGDSALYLCASSLDASADEQYFGPGTRLTVT.

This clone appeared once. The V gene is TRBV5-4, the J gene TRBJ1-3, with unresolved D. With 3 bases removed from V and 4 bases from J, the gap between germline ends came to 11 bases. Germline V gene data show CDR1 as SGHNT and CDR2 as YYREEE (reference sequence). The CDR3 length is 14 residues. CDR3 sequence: CASSSQVGGNTIYF. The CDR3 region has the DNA TGTGCCAGCAGCTCCCAGGTGGGCGGAAACACCATATATTTT.

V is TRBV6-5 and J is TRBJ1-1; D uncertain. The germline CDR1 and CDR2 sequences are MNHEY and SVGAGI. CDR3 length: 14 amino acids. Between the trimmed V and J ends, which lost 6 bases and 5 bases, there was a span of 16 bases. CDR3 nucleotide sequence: TGTGCCAGCAGAGGCGGGCCGCTCGGGACTGAAGCTTTCTTT. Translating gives CASRGGPLGTEAFF.

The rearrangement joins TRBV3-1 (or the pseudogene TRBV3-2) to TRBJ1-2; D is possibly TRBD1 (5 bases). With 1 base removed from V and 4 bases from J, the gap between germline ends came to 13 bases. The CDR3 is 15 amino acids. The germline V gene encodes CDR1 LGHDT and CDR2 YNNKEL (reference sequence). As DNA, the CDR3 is TGTGCCAGCAGCCAAGGAACGGCGGGGCTCTATGGCTACACCTTC. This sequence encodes CASSQGTAGLYGYTF.

This CDR3 is CASTNGQGEQFF. CDR3 nucleotides: TGTGCCAGCACGAATGGTCAGGGTGAGCAGTTCTTC. The chain joins TRBV18 to TRBJ2-1; the D gene is possibly TRBD1 (5 bases). Germline CDR1 and CDR2: KGHSH and LQKENI. Deletions cut 8 bases from V and 9 bases from J, with 14 bases between. The CDR3 runs 12 residues. The whole variable domain, filled in from reference TRBV18 and TRBJ2-1, reads NAGVMQNPRHLVRRRGQEARLRCSPMKGHSHVYWYRQLPEEGLKFMVYLQKENIIDESGMPKERFSAEFPKEGPSILRIQQVVRGDSAAYFCASTNGQGEQFFGPGTRLTVL.

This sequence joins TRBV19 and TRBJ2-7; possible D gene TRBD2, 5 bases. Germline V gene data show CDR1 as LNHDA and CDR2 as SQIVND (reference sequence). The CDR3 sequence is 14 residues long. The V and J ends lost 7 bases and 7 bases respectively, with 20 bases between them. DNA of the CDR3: TGTGCCAGTAACCTAGCCGGGTTGACGGGGGAGCAGTACTTC. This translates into CASNLAGLTGEQYF.

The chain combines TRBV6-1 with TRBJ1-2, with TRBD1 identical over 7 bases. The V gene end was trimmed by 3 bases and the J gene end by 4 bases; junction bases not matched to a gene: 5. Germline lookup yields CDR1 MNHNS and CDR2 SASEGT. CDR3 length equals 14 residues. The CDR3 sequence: CASSDYRGSYGYTF. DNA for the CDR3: TGTGCCAGCAGTGATTACAGGGGTAGCTATGGCTACACCTTC.

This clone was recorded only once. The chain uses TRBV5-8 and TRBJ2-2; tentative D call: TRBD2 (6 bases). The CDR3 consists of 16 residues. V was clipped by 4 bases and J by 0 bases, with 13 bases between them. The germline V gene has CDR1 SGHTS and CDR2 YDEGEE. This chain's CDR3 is CASSNLGTANTGELFF. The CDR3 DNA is TGTGCCAGCAGCAACTTGGGGACTGCGAACACCGGGGAGCTGTTTTTT. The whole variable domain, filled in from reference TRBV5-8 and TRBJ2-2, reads EAGVTQSPTHLIKTRGQQATLRCSPISGHTSVYWYQQALGLGLQFLLWYDEGEERNRGNFPPRFSGRQFPNYSSELNVNALELEDSALYLCASSNLGTANTGELFFGEGSRLTVL.

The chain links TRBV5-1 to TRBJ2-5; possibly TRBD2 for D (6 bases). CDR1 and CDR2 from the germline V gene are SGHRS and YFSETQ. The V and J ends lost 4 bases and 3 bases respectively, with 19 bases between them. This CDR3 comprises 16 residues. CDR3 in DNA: TGCGCCAGCAGCGATTCCGGGGGACCAAGTGAAGAGACCCAGTACTTC. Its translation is CASSDSGGPSEETQYF.

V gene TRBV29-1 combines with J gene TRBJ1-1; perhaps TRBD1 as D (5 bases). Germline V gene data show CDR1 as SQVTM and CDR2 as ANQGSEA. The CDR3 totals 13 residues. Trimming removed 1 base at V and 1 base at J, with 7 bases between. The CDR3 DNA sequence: TGCAGCGTTGAAGTAGGGGCGAACACTGAAGCTTTCTTT. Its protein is CSVEVGANTEAFF.

CDR3 amino acids: CATSRALGTGDFLSQHF. CDR3 bases: TGTGCCACCAGCAGAGCCCTCGGGACAGGGGATTTTTTGTCCCAGCATTTT. This rearrangement joins TRBV15 to TRBJ1-5, with 10 bases lining up with TRBD1. In germline, CDR1 is LNHNV, CDR2 YYDKDF (reference sequence). CDR3 length: 17 residues. J lost 11 bases, V lost 1 base, and 14 bases had no gene match.